A selection of T cell receptor beta chains follows, all from one sample in a study of T cell repertoires in cytomegalovirus infection. TCRdb re-analysed the reads in MiXCR, keeping a single row per CDR3 protein. The sample lists about 460,000 distinct CDR3 sequences; approximately 10% were seen once. Source material: PBMCs. The receptors here all came from a human donor in good health (CMV status not recorded). Some clones in this sample may be carry-over from other donors' samples. CDR3s leave out the opening cysteine and the closing phenylalanine or tryptophan. The order of the fields is V gene, J gene, CDR3 protein.

TRBV11-2	TRBJ1-2	ASSLPLGYNYGYT
TRBV20-1	TRBJ1-3	SARVADSSGNTIY
TRBV7-3	TRBJ2-3	ASSLTSGRASDTQY
TRBV12-3/TRBV12-4	TRBJ1-1	ASSLSWGAGTEAF
TRBV13	TRBJ1-3	ASSLSQGRGNTIY
TRBV24-1	TRBJ1-5	ATSDFMGEPQH
TRBV10-3	TRBJ2-1	AISESREAYNEQF
TRBV6-6	TRBJ2-7	ASSSTGQGLKDEQY
TRBV6-1	TRBJ1-4	ASSRGTDNEKLF
TRBV6-5	TRBJ1-1	ASSYSRSEAF
TRBV19	TRBJ1-1	ATHHGQGLGTEAF
TRBV5-4	TRBJ2-2	AIHSGATGTGELF
TRBV19	TRBJ1-1	ASSKAQGRKDTEAF
TRBV29-1	TRBJ1-4	SVEDPGGASGKLF
TRBV7-3	TRBJ2-2	ASSLAGGRLF